Sequencing of this TCR beta chain was carried out in a study of blood T cell repertoires in COVID-19. Whole-study context: Samples representing acute and convalescent COVID-19 were sourced from the United States, Italy and Spain. T cells, B-cell-depleted T cells, or PBMCs provided the cDNA or gDNA that served as material.

Germline assignment: CDR1 GTSNPN and CDR2 SVGIG (reference sequence). The CDR3 runs 15 residues. The V end lost 1 base, the J end lost 9 bases, and 18 bases lay between the germline ends. In the source study's methods: Using reference gene primer amplification, nucleated cell counts were estimated. Some clones are missing from TCRdb's copy, which holds only in-frame ones; the method was immunoSEQ multiplex PCR. V and J calls and clone size are copied from that table; D and trimming were computed from the DNA. Here the sample spans over 100,000 clones, 75% to 90% being singletons. Patients of the Seattle cohort, enrolled during active infection, were followed longitudinally.

Sequences were obtained from peripheral blood. The chain carries TRBV30 and TRBJ2-2, with D possibly being TRBD2 (5 bases). The TCR sequence derives from a woman aged 45-59 years with COVID-19, enrolled during active disease. Written as DNA, the CDR3 is TGTGCCTGGAGTGACGGACTGATAGCCAACCGGGAGCTGTTTTTT. This sequence encodes CAWSDGLIANRELFF.